The 17 T cell receptor beta chains below come from one sample, sequenced in a study of cytomegalovirus exposure and HLA in healthy donors. PCR employed 60 Vbeta and 13 Jbeta primers. Repertoires were generated with immunoSEQ multiplex PCR, while TCRdb's copy carries only in-frame clones and drops some. The data show about 150,000 clones, roughly 72% seen once. Material: PBMCs. These receptor sequences come from a man aged 25 to 40 in good health and CMV-seronegative.

There are a few counts of this clone. The genes are TRBV28 and TRBJ2-4; D is undetermined. Germline CDR1 is MDHEN and CDR2 is SYDVKM. The CDR3 contains 17 residues. The ends were cut back, 5 bases at V and 0 bases at J, with 17 bases in the middle. CDR3 sequence reads: CASSHKIRILAKNIQYF. Written as DNA, the CDR3 is TGTGCCAGCAGTCACAAGATCCGAATTCTAGCCAAAAACATTCAGTACTTC.

V is TRBV21-1 and J is TRBJ1-2; the D call of TRBD1 is as the table states it, not checked on the DNA. TRBV21-1 is termed a pseudogene. CDR3 size: 16 residues. The CDR3 loop reads CASSKALGGTGYGYTF. CDR3 bases: TGTGCCAGCAGCAAAGCGTTAGGTGGGACAGGCTATGGCTACACCTTC.

The genes are TRBV19 and TRBJ2-3; 8 bases align to TRBD1. There are 17 residues in the CDR3. Germline trimming cut 2 bases from V and 1 base from J; bases unmatched to any gene: 8. Germline V CDR1 and CDR2: LNHDA, SQIVND (reference sequence). The DNA for the CDR3 is TGTGCCAGTAGTATATTGGGTAGGGGACAGGGCACAGATACGCAGTATTTT. As protein: CASSILGRGQGTDTQYF.

The chain joins TRBV27 to TRBJ2-1; D perhaps matches TRBD1 (6 bases). The CDR3 covers 17 residues. V dropped 5 bases and J dropped 5 bases, with 22 bases sitting between them. Germline-derived CDR1 and CDR2 are MNHEY and SMNVEV (reference sequence). CDR3 protein: CASSPPLGAFENNEQFF. CDR3 sequence (DNA): TGTGCCAGCAGTCCCCCGTTGGGGGCCTTTGAGAACAATGAGCAGTTCTTC.

This CDR3 is CASSETGDQPQHF. The DNA for the CDR3 is TGCGCCAGCAGTGAGACAGGGGACCAGCCCCAGCATTTT. The V gene is TRBV10-2, the J gene TRBJ1-5; 7 bases are shared with TRBD1. This CDR3 has 13 amino acids. The V gene's germline CDR1 is WSHSY and CDR2 SAAADI. V lost 2 bases, J lost 7 bases, and 2 bases stayed unmatched.

The V and J genes are TRBV7-9 and TRBJ2-7, with D perhaps TRBD2 (6 bases). The CDR3 is made up of 12 amino acids. Germline CDR1 SEHNR, CDR2 FQNEAQ (reference sequence). V was shortened by 3 bases and J by 6 bases, with 9 bases between the two germline ends. The CDR3 here is CASSFQGGEQYF. The CDR3 DNA follows: TGTGCCAGCAGCTTCCAGGGAGGCGAGCAGTACTTC.

The J gene is TRBJ2-5, the V gene TRBV6-6; TRBD1 matches at 9 bases. Unmatched junction bases numbered 10, after V lost 5 bases and J lost 6 bases. Germline V gene lookup returns CDR1 MNHNY and CDR2 SVGAGI (reference sequence). This CDR3 contains 15 residues. For the CDR3, the DNA is TGTGCCAGCAGTAATCCGGACAGGGGATTGCAGACCCAGTACTTC. Its translation: CASSNPDRGLQTQYF.

The chain is built from TRBV19 and TRBJ2-2, with 7 nucleotides matching TRBD1. V dropped 4 bases and J dropped 2; count of bases not matched to a gene: 1. Germline loops: CDR1 LNHDA, CDR2 SQIVND (reference sequence). CDR3 length: 14 residues. CDR3 in DNA: TGTGCCAGTAGTAGGACAGGCAACACCGGGGAGCTGTTTTTT. Translated, it gives CASSRTGNTGELFF.

This clone came up a few times. The chain combines TRBV2 with TRBJ2-3, with 8 bases fitting TRBD2. Germline CDR1 SNHLY, CDR2 FYNNEI. J gave up 3 bases and V 9 bases, and 2 bases lay outside the gene matches. CDR3 length: 12 amino acids. The CDR3 region has the DNA TGTGCCAGGGGACTAGGAACAGATACGCAGTATTTT. It encodes CARGLGTDTQYF.

The chain employs TRBV2 and TRBJ2-5; D is possibly TRBD1 (5 bases). Trimming removed 6 bases at V and 2 bases at J, with 10 bases between. Germline loops: CDR1 SNHLY, CDR2 FYNNEI. The CDR3 covers 13 residues. The chain's CDR3 is CASRARVQETQYF. The CDR3 nucleotides are TGTGCCAGCAGGGCCAGGGTTCAAGAGACCCAGTACTTC.

The chain couples TRBV4-1 to TRBJ2-5, with TRBD2 matching over 8 bases. The DNA end is more similar to TRBJ2-7, so the J call may be wrong. Germline V gene sequence: CDR1 MGHRA, CDR2 YSYEKL. This CDR3 region has 17 residues. In DNA, the CDR3 is TGCGCCAGCAGCCCCTCCGGTAGCGGGGAGGGGGACCACGAGCAGTACTTC. Translating gives CASSPSGSGEGDHEQYF.

Only one count was recorded for this clone. The rearrangement joins TRBV28 to TRBJ2-5; D perhaps matches TRBD2 (5 bases). This CDR3 has 14 amino acids. Trimming left V 3 bases short and J 2 bases short, with 10 bases between. Germline lookup yields CDR1 MDHEN and CDR2 SYDVKM. CDR3 nucleotides: TGTGCCAGCAGTTTGGGAGACGGTCAAGAGACCCAGTACTTC. This sequence encodes CASSLGDGQETQYF.

The rearrangement links TRBV28 to TRBJ1-2, with 7 bases identical to TRBD1. Germline V gene lookup returns CDR1 MDHEN and CDR2 SYDVKM. J was trimmed by 7 bases and V by 4 bases; bases with no gene match: 12. This CDR3 has 15 amino acids. CDR3 amino acids: CASSSPGRGQVGYTF. DNA of the CDR3: TGTGCCAGCAGTTCGCCCGGGAGGGGGCAAGTTGGCTACACCTTC.

The chain links TRBV6-1 to TRBJ1-1, with TRBD1 matching 12 bases. This CDR3 comprises 17 residues. Trimming removed 4 bases from V and 1 base from J; junction bases left unmatched: 7. The germline V gene encodes CDR1 MNHNS and CDR2 SASEGT. This CDR3 reads CASSGVPGQGANTEAFF. The CDR3 bases are TGTGCCAGCAGTGGAGTCCCGGGACAGGGGGCGAACACTGAAGCTTTCTTT.

The rearrangement joins TRBV4-2 to TRBJ1-3; D ambiguous. Trimming took 4 bases from V and 0 from J, leaving 7 bases between them. This CDR3 has 14 amino acids. Germline CDR1 is LGHNA and CDR2 is YNFKEQ. The chain's CDR3 is CASSPQISGNTIYF. For the CDR3, the DNA is TGTGCCAGCAGCCCACAGATCTCTGGAAACACCATATATTTT.

The V call is TRBV7-9, the J call TRBJ1-1; no clear D gene. Trimming removed 5 bases from V and 7 bases from J, with 8 bases in between. Germline loops: CDR1 SEHNR, CDR2 FQNEAQ (reference sequence). The CDR3 consists of 11 residues. CDR3 in DNA: TGTGCCAGCAGCCCATCCATTGAAGCTTTCTTT. Its protein product is CASSPSIEAFF. The variable domain in full, with the rest retrieved from reference TRBV7-9 and TRBJ1-1, is DTGVSQNPRHKITKRGQNVTFRCDPISEHNRLYWYRQTLGQGPEFLTYFQNEAQLEKSRLLSDRFSAERPKGSFSTLEIQRTEQGDSAMYLCASSPSIEAFFGQGTRLTVV.

This clone was recorded only once. This chain uses TRBV10-3 with TRBJ2-3; the D is unclear. CDR3 length: 15 residues. From germline, CDR1 is ENHRY and CDR2 SYGVKD. V shed 3 bases and J shed 2 bases, with 12 bases lying between them. CDR3 protein: CAISDVDTDTDTQYF. In nucleotides, the CDR3 is TGTGCCATCAGTGATGTCGACACTGACACAGATACGCAGTATTTT.